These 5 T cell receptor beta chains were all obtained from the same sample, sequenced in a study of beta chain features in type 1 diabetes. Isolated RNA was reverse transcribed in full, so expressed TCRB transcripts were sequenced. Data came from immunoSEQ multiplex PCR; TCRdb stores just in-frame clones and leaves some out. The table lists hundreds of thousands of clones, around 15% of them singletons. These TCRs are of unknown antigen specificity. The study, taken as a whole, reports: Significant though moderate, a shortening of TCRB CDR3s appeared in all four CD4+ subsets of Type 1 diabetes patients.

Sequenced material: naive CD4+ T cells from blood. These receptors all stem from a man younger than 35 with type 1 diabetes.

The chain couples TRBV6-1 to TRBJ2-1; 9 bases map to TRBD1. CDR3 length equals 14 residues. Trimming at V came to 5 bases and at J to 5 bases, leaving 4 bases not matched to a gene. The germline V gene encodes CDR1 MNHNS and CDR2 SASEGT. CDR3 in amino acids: CASSLTGGDNEQFF. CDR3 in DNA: TGTGCCAGCAGTCTGACAGGGGGGGACAATGAGCAGTTCTTC.

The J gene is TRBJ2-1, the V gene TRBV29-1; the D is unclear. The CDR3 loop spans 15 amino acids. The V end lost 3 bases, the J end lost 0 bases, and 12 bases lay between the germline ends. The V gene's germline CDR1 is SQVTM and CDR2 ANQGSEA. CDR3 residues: CSVESHKSSYNEQFF. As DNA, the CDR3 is TGCAGCGTTGAGAGCCATAAAAGCTCCTACAATGAGCAGTTCTTC.

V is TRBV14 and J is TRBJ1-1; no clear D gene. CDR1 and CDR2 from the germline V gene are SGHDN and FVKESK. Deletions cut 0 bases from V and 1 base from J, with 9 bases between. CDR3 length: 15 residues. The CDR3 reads CASSQDLATNTEAFF. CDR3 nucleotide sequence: TGTGCCAGCAGCCAAGATCTTGCAACGAACACTGAAGCTTTCTTT.

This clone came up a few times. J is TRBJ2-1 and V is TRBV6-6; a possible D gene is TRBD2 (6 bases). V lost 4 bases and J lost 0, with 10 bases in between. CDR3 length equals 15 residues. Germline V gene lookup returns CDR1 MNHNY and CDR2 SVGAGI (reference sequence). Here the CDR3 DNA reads TGTGCCAGCAGTTTTTCGACTAGCTCCTACAATGAGCAGTTCTTC. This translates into CASSFSTSSYNEQFF.

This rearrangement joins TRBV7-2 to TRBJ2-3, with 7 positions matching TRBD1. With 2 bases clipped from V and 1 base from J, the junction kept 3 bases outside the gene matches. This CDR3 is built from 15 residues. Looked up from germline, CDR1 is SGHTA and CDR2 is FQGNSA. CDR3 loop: CASSLKGARTDTQYF. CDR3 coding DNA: TGTGCCAGCAGCTTAAAGGGGGCGCGCACAGATACGCAGTATTTT. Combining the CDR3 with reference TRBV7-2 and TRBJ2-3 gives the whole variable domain GAGVSQSPSNKVTEKGKDVELRCDPISGHTALYWYRQSLGQGLEFLIYFQGNSAPDKSGLPSDRFSAERTGGSVSTLTIQRTQQEDSAVYLCASSLKGARTDTQYFGPGTRLTVL.